Listed here are 30 T cell receptor beta chains from one sample, sequenced in a study of response to subunit inactivated influenza vaccine. TCRdb re-called the RT-PCR reads through MiXCR, storing one row per CDR3 protein. The table records hundreds of thousands of distinct CDR3 sequences, approximately 23% of them present only once. The sequencing used PBMCs from blood, collected less than 22 months after vaccination. These receptors were taken from a man aged 45 to 70 who received an inactivated influenza vaccine.

CDR3 amino acids: CASSATGTNQPQHF. As DNA, the CDR3 is TGTGCCAGCAGCGCGACAGGGACCAATCAGCCCCAGCATTTT. The chain links TRBV9 to TRBJ1-5; 7 bases map to TRBD1. J gave up 3 bases and V 3 bases, and 3 bases lay outside the gene matches. In germline, CDR1 is SGDLS, CDR2 YYNGEE. The CDR3 totals 14 residues. The full variable domain, in which reference TRBV9 and TRBJ1-5 provide the parts outside the CDR3, is DSGVTQTPKHLITATGQRVTLRCSPRSGDLSVYWYQQSLDQGLQFLIQYYNGEERAKGNILERFSAQQFPDLHSELNLSSLELGDSALYFCASSATGTNQPQHFGDGTRLSIL.

The J gene is TRBJ2-7, the V gene TRBV28; no definite D call. The CDR3 runs to 11 residues. Germline V lookup: CDR1 MDHEN, CDR2 SYDVKM. V was clipped by 7 bases and J by 7 bases, with 11 bases between them. CDR3 sequence reads: CASMESDEQYF. In DNA, the CDR3 is TGTGCCAGCATGGAATCTGATGAGCAGTACTTC.

In this sample, this clonotype turned up a few times. The rearrangement joins TRBV5-1 to TRBJ1-1; the D gene is possibly TRBD1 (5 bases). This CDR3 is built from 13 residues. Germline loops: CDR1 SGHRS, CDR2 YFSETQ. The germline V and J ends were trimmed by 5 bases and 5 bases, with 13 bases remaining between them. Here the CDR3 reads CASRGGRGTEAFF. For the CDR3, the DNA is TGCGCCAGCAGGGGGGGAAGGGGAACTGAAGCTTTCTTT.

V is TRBV20-1 and J is TRBJ2-1; a possible D gene is TRBD1 (6 bases). The CDR3 spans 15 residues. The V gene's germline CDR1 is DFQATT and CDR2 SNEGSKA (reference sequence). Trimming cost V 1 base and J 4 bases, with 14 bases left between them. CDR3: CSARGSGHLYNEQFF. As DNA, the CDR3 is TGCAGTGCTAGAGGGTCGGGACACCTATACAATGAGCAGTTCTTC.

The CDR3 is CASSSTGLVSGNTIYF. CDR3 nucleotides: TGTGCCAGCAGCTCTACAGGGCTCGTGTCTGGAAACACCATATATTTT. This chain joins TRBV5-6 and TRBJ1-3, with TRBD1 as a possible D gene (6 bases). Germline CDR1 reads SGHDT; CDR2 reads YYEEEE. With 3 bases removed from V and 1 base from J, the gap between germline ends came to 14 bases. There are 16 residues in the CDR3. Full variable domain (rest looked up from reference TRBV5-6 and TRBJ1-3): DAGVTQSPTHLIKTRGQQVTLRCSPKSGHDTVSWYQQALGQGPQFIFQYYEEEERQRGNFPDRFSGHQFPNYSSELNVNALLLGDSALYLCASSSTGLVSGNTIYFGEGSWLTVV.

This clonotype appeared once. The chain couples TRBV18 to TRBJ2-7, with 12 bases fitting TRBD1. There are 16 residues in the CDR3. Germline values: CDR1 KGHSH, CDR2 LQKENI. V lost 3 bases and J lost 5; bases outside the gene matches: 8. CDR3 sequence (DNA): TGTGCCAGCTCACCCAGTACCGGGACAGGGGGCGACGAGCAGTACTTC. Translating it yields CASSPSTGTGGDEQYF.

This clonotype was seen only a few times. The chain combines TRBV10-3 with TRBJ1-1; 10 positions match TRBD1. Germline CDR1 and CDR2: ENHRY and SYGVKD. This CDR3 region has 16 residues. The trim removed 8 bases at V and 6 bases at J, leaving 15 bases unmatched. Here the CDR3 DNA reads TGTGCCATCGGACCCGGGACAGGGGTGGGGTACGCTGAAGCTTTCTTT. As protein: CAIGPGTGVGYAEAFF.

The gene calls are TRBV18 and TRBJ1-6, with TRBD1 matching over 7 bases. The ends lost 1 base at V and 7 bases at J; junction bases unmatched: 7. The CDR3 contains 16 residues. CDR1 is KGHSH and CDR2 is LQKENI in the germline V gene. The DNA for the CDR3 is TGTGCCAGCTCACCACGAACTTTGACAGGGAATTCACCCCTCCACTTT. Its translation: CASSPRTLTGNSPLHF. The variable domain in full, with the rest retrieved from reference TRBV18 and TRBJ1-6, is NAGVMQNPRHLVRRRGQEARLRCSPMKGHSHVYWYRQLPEEGLKFMVYLQKENIIDESGMPKERFSAEFPKEGPSILRIQQVVRGDSAAYFCASSPRTLTGNSPLHFGNGTRLTVT.

This sequence joins TRBV18 and TRBJ2-7; no firm D call. The CDR3 extends over 13 amino acids. V lost 3 bases and J 4 bases, leaving 10 bases between the germline ends. Germline assignment: CDR1 KGHSH and CDR2 LQKENI. The CDR3 nucleotides are TGTGCCAGCTCACCCGTTGGGCTTTACGAGCAGTACTTC. Its translation: CASSPVGLYEQYF.

V usage is TRBV11-2 and J usage is TRBJ1-3, with D possibly matching TRBD1 (6 bases). The V end was cut by 2 bases, the J end by 0 bases, with 14 bases between. Germline V gene data show CDR1 as SGHAT and CDR2 as FQNNGV. The CDR3 extends over 17 amino acids. CDR3 sequence reads: CASSLRQVLSSGNTIYF. DNA for the CDR3: TGTGCCAGCAGCTTAAGACAGGTCCTCTCCTCTGGAAACACCATATATTTT.

Here the CDR3 DNA reads TGTGCCAGCAGGGGGACAGCCTTTGGCAATAATTCACCCCTCCACTTT. Its protein product is CASRGTAFGNNSPLHF. The gene calls are TRBV25-1 and TRBJ1-6; 7 bases agree with TRBD1. The CDR3 covers 16 residues. V gave up 6 bases and J gave up 5 bases; unmatched junction bases: 10. From germline, CDR1 is MGHDK and CDR2 SYGVNS.

This sequence joins TRBV25-1 and TRBJ2-1; the D gene could be TRBD1 or TRBD2 (6 bases each). CDR1 is MGHDK, CDR2 SYGVNS, per germline. Trimming cost V 4 bases and J 7 bases, with 14 bases left between them. CDR3 length: 14 amino acids. CDR3 sequence reads: CASSAFGGQNEQFF. CDR3 sequence (DNA): TGTGCCAGCAGTGCCTTTGGGGGGCAGAATGAGCAGTTCTTC.

V and J are TRBV15 and TRBJ2-3, with 9 bases fitting TRBD2. Germline CDR1 and CDR2: LNHNV and YYDKDF (reference sequence). V was clipped by 8 bases and J by 2 bases; unmatched bases: 5. The CDR3 loop spans 14 amino acids. The CDR3 loop reads CATAGTSYTDTQYF. The CDR3 DNA is TGTGCCACCGCAGGGACTAGCTACACAGATACGCAGTATTTT.

This clonotype was observed many times. This chain joins TRBV5-1 and TRBJ1-3; unclear D gene. This CDR3 is built from 14 residues. The germline V and J ends were trimmed by 0 bases and 0 bases, with 4 bases remaining between them. Per the germline V gene, CDR1 is SGHRS and CDR2 is YFSETQ. The CDR3 DNA sequence: TGCGCCAGCAGCTTGGACGTCTCTGGAAACACCATATATTTT. Its protein product is CASSLDVSGNTIYF. Supplemented by reference TRBV5-1 and TRBJ1-3, the full variable domain reads KAGVTQTPRYLIKTRGQQVTLSCSPISGHRSVSWYQQTPGQGLQFLFEYFSETQRNKGNFPGRFSGRQFSNSRSEMNVSTLELGDSALYLCASSLDVSGNTIYFGEGSWLTVV.

This clonotype was counted a few times. The chain has TRBV5-1 and TRBJ2-2; unclear D gene. Trimming took off 4 bases at V and 6 bases at J, with 13 bases between the two ends. The germline gives CDR1 SGHRS, CDR2 YFSETQ. The CDR3 covers 14 residues. In DNA form, the CDR3 reads TGCGCCAGCAGCCCGGGTTCGGTTCCCGGGGAGCTGTTTTTT. It codes for CASSPGSVPGELFF.

This clonotype showed up just a few times. The gene calls are TRBV4-1 and TRBJ2-3; 12 bases align to TRBD2. This CDR3 spans 17 amino acids. The germline CDR1 and CDR2 sequences are MGHRA and YSYEKL. Losses at the gene ends were 3 bases for V and 1 base for J; bases not matched to a gene: 5. The CDR3: CASSQASGGAGTDTQYF. DNA for the CDR3: TGCGCCAGCAGCCAGGCTAGCGGGGGGGCTGGCACAGATACGCAGTATTTT.

This clonotype was detected only a few times. The V and J genes are TRBV5-1 and TRBJ1-1, with D possibly TRBD1 on 6 matching bases. This CDR3 has 15 residues. CDR1 SGHRS and CDR2 YFSETQ come from the germline V gene. Trimming took off 3 bases at V and 0 bases at J, with 12 bases between the two ends. CDR3 bases: TGCGCCAGCAGCTCGAGGGGGTACGTGAACACTGAAGCTTTCTTT. Translating it yields CASSSRGYVNTEAFF.

The J gene is TRBJ2-3, the V gene TRBV4-3, with D perhaps TRBD2 (6 bases). CDR3 length: 18 amino acids. CDR1 and CDR2 (germline): LGHNA, YSLEER. Between the trimmed V and J ends, which lost 0 bases and 3 bases, there was a span of 19 bases. CDR3 loop: CASSQDATDYGGTDTQYF. The CDR3 DNA reads TGCGCCAGCAGCCAAGACGCAACAGACTACGGGGGAACAGATACGCAGTATTTT.

The chain uses TRBV20-1 and TRBJ1-2; TRBD1 agrees at 7 bases. The CDR3 is 13 residues long. Germline-derived CDR1 and CDR2 are DFQATT and SNEGSKA (reference sequence). V shed 6 bases, J shed 6 bases, and the junction held 10 bases outside the gene matches. In nucleotides, the CDR3 is TGCAGTGCAAGCCGACAGGGTGAGGATGGCTACACCTTC. It translates to CSASRQGEDGYTF.

This clonotype was observed at least ten times. The genes are TRBV20-1 and TRBJ1-1; D unclear. Trimming removed 7 bases from V and 2 bases from J, with 14 bases in between. CDR1 is DFQATT, CDR2 SNEGSKA, per germline (reference sequence). The CDR3 totals 13 residues. CDR3 in DNA: TGCAGTGTTACGGGATCCCTTAACACTGAAGCTTTCTTT. The encoded protein is CSVTGSLNTEAFF.

This clonotype was detected only a few times. The chain has TRBV5-8 and TRBJ1-1; 9 positions match TRBD1. CDR3 length: 16 residues. In germline, CDR1 is SGHTS, CDR2 YDEGEE. Trimming at V came to 4 bases and at J to 4 bases, leaving 11 bases not matched to a gene. The DNA for the CDR3 is TGTGCCAGCAGCATGGGACAGGGTAGAGGTCCCACTGAAGCTTTCTTT. Protein product: CASSMGQGRGPTEAFF. Drawing the rest from reference TRBV5-8 and TRBJ1-1, the complete variable domain is EAGVTQSPTHLIKTRGQQATLRCSPISGHTSVYWYQQALGLGLQFLLWYDEGEERNRGNFPPRFSGRQFPNYSSELNVNALELEDSALYLCASSMGQGRGPTEAFFGQGTRLTVV.

This clonotype was found a few times. The chain joins TRBV18 to TRBJ1-4; D ambiguous. The germline V gene has CDR1 KGHSH and CDR2 LQKENI. Trimming shortened V by 8 bases and J by 4 bases, and 8 bases separated the two germline ends. This CDR3 comprises 12 residues. The CDR3 DNA sequence: TGTGCCAGCACTATTAATAATGAAAAACTGTTTTTT. Its translation: CASTINNEKLFF. Full variable domain (missing parts from reference TRBV18 and TRBJ1-4): NAGVMQNPRHLVRRRGQEARLRCSPMKGHSHVYWYRQLPEEGLKFMVYLQKENIIDESGMPKERFSAEFPKEGPSILRIQQVVRGDSAAYFCASTINNEKLFFGSGTQLSVL.

V usage is TRBV10-3 and J usage is TRBJ2-3; D ambiguous. Germline lookup yields CDR1 ENHRY and CDR2 SYGVKD. Trimming took off 7 bases at V and 2 bases at J, with 7 bases between the two ends. The CDR3 is 12 amino acids. As DNA, the CDR3 is TGTGCCATCACCAGCAACACAGATACGCAGTATTTT. Protein sequence: CAITSNTDTQYF.

The J gene is TRBJ1-4, the V gene TRBV2, with TRBD1 as a possible D gene (6 bases). CDR3 length equals 14 residues. Germline CDR1 SNHLY, CDR2 FYNNEI. The germline V and J ends were trimmed by 6 bases and 0 bases, with 8 bases remaining between them. The CDR3 coding sequence is TGTGCCAGCAGGAGGGGGACAACTAATGAAAAACTGTTTTTT. Residues: CASRRGTTNEKLFF.

This clonotype was counted only a few times. The chain couples TRBV29-1 to TRBJ2-7, with a possible D match to TRBD1 (5 bases). The CDR3 length is 12 residues. The V end was cut by 4 bases, the J end by 5 bases, with 12 bases between. CDR1 and CDR2 (germline): SQVTM, ANQGSEA. The CDR3 DNA sequence: TGCAGCGTTGGCCCCACAGGCCACGAGCAGTACTTC. It encodes CSVGPTGHEQYF.

The V gene is TRBV5-1, the J gene TRBJ2-1; a possible D gene is TRBD1 (6 bases). The CDR3 consists of 13 residues. The germline V gene encodes CDR1 SGHRS and CDR2 YFSETQ. The V and J ends lost 4 bases and 3 bases respectively, with 8 bases between them. The CDR3 DNA reads TGCGCCAGCAGCCCGGGACACTACAATGAGCAGTTCTTC. This sequence encodes CASSPGHYNEQFF.

The CDR3, as DNA: TGTGCCAGCAACGAGGGGAAGGGGTATACGCAGTATTTT. Protein product: CASNEGKGYTQYF. This rearrangement joins TRBV6-1 to TRBJ2-3; perhaps D is TRBD1 or TRBD2 (5 bases each). Trimming stripped 7 bases from V and 7 bases from J, with 15 bases between. Germline loops: CDR1 MNHNS, CDR2 SASEGT. CDR3 length equals 13 residues.

The rearrangement joins TRBV12-3 or TRBV12-4 to TRBJ1-5; D might be TRBD1 (6 bases). V was clipped by 6 bases and J by 2 bases, with 11 bases between them. The CDR3 totals 14 residues. CDR3 loop: CASRPQGGNQPQHF. CDR3 sequence (DNA): TGTGCCAGCAGACCACAGGGTGGCAATCAGCCCCAGCATTTT.

The table lists this clonotype with a few counts. This chain joins TRBV5-6 and TRBJ1-5; D is possibly TRBD1 (5 bases). Germline V gene sequence: CDR1 SGHDT, CDR2 YYEEEE. Trimming removed 1 base from V and 2 bases from J, with 13 bases in between. This CDR3 has 16 amino acids. The CDR3 reads CASSLIGQGGNQPQHF. Written as DNA, the CDR3 is TGTGCCAGCAGCTTGATCGGGCAGGGTGGCAATCAGCCCCAGCATTTT.

This clonotype showed up just a few times. The chain links TRBV4-1 to TRBJ1-2, with 8 bases identical to TRBD1. Germline V gene data show CDR1 as MGHRA and CDR2 as YSYEKL. The ends lost 0 bases at V and 1 base at J; junction bases unmatched: 4. The CDR3 sequence is 16 residues long. The CDR3 loop is CASSQDGQGVNYGYTF. The CDR3 region has the DNA TGCGCCAGCAGCCAAGATGGACAGGGAGTTAACTATGGCTACACCTTC.